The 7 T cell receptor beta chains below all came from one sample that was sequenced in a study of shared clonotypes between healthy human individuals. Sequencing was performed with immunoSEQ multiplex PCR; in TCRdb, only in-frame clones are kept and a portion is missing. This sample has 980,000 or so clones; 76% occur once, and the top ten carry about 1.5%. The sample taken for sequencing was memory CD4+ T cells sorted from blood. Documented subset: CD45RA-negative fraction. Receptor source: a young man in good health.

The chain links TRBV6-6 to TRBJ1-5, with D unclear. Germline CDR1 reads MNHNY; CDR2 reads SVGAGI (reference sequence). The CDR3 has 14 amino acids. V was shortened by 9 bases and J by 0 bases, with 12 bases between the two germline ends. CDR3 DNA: TGTGCCAGTGGGGTTGCGATTAGCAATCAGCCCCAGCATTTT. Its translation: CASGVAISNQPQHF.

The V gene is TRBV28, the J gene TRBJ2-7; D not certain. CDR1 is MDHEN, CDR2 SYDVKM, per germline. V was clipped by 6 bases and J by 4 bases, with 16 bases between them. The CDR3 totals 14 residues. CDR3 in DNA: TGTGCCAGCAGGGCTGGGGATCTTGAGTACGAGCAGTACTTC. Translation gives CASRAGDLEYEQYF.

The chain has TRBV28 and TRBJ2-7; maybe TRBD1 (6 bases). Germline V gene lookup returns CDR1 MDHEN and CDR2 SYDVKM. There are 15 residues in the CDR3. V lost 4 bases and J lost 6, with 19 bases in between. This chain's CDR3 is CASSSRGRTVAEQYF. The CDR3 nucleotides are TGTGCCAGCAGTTCCAGGGGCAGGACCGTGGCCGAGCAGTACTTC.

This CDR3 reads CASSLGSGTWNEKLFF. The CDR3 DNA sequence: TGTGCCAGCAGCTTGGGTTCCGGGACCTGGAATGAAAAACTGTTTTTT. V is TRBV5-5 and J is TRBJ1-4, with D possibly being TRBD1 (5 bases). Germline V lookup: CDR1 SGHKS, CDR2 YYEKEE (reference sequence). V lost 0 bases to trimming and J lost 5 bases, with 14 bases between them. The CDR3 extends over 16 amino acids.

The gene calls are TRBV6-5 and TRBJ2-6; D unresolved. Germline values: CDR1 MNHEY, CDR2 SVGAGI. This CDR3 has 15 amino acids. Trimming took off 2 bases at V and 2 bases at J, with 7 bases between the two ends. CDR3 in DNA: TGTGCCAGCAGTTACGGAAACCCTGGGGCCAACGTCCTGACTTTC. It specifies CASSYGNPGANVLTF.

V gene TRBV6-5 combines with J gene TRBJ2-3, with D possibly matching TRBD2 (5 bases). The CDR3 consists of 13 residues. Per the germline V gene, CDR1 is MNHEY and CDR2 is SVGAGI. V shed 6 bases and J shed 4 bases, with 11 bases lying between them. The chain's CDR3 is CASSRGPPDTQYF. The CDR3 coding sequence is TGTGCCAGCAGCCGCGGGCCGCCAGATACGCAGTATTTT.

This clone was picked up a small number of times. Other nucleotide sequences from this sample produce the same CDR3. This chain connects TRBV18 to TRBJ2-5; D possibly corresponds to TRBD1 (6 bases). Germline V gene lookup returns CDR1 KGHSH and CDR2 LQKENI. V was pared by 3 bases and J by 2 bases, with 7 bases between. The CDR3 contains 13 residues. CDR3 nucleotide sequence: TGTGCCAGCTCACCCGGACAGCAAGAGACCCAGTACTTC. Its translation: CASSPGQQETQYF.